This record concerns one TCR beta chain sequence. Its antigen is not identified. The sample belongs to a study of shared clonotypes between healthy human individuals. Among the donors, all were Caucasian adults who lived in Nashville, Tennessee. CDR1 and CDR2 from the germline V gene are GTSNPN and SVGIG (reference sequence). CDR3 length: 15 amino acids. After removal of 2 bases from V and 6 bases from J, the junction contained 10 bases not matched to a gene. Original processing methods: Junction-only immunoSEQ data arrived without quality scores, meaning filtering differed. The protocol was immunoSEQ multiplex PCR, while the TCRdb copy is restricted to in-frame clones and leaves out a portion. V, J and clone size are taken as reported in that table, and D and trimming were inferred from the DNA itself. The sample has 2 million to 2.5 million clones; about 94% are singletons. Whole-study results and caveats: Among donors, sharing of clonotypes was expected to be affected by sequencing depth. Sampling involved blood alone; tissue repertoires likely differ.

Sequencing input: naive CD4+ T cells sorted from blood. Subset described: CD45RA+ positively selected. V is TRBV30 and J is TRBJ1-5, with 7 nucleotides matching TRBD1. This receptor was obtained from a man aged 18 to 35 in good health. Written as DNA, the CDR3 is TGTGCCTGGAGTAAAAACAGGGGAGGCGGTCAGCCCCAGCATTTT. It encodes CAWSKNRGGGQPQHF.